The TCR beta chain described here comes from a study of T cells in lung cancer brain metastases. General study points: Paired primaries held more unique productive clones than brain metastases (median about 4,500 versus 1,500). Effects of preoperative corticosteroids on T cell infiltration in brain metastases could not be controlled. The complete infiltrating T cell repertoire may not have been retrieved from FFPE.

Repertoires were generated with immunoSEQ multiplex PCR, while TCRdb's copy carries only in-frame clones and drops some. The data contain about 2,500 clones, over 80% of them seen just once; the ten biggest clones take up over 3%. Patients had either synchronous oligometastatic disease or delayed solitary brain metastasis recurrence. A note on this clone: Its antigen remains unidentified.

After removal of 2 bases from V and 3 bases from J, the junction contained 8 bases not matched to a gene. Germline V gene sequence: CDR1 LGHNA, CDR2 YSLEER. The CDR3 runs 17 residues. Input material: tumor tissue from a brain metastasis. The chain couples TRBV4-3 to TRBJ2-2; 8 nucleotides align to TRBD2. The receptor's source is a man between 65 and 79 years old with non-small cell lung cancer that had spread to the brain. CDR3 sequence reads: CASSQNSGGPDTGELFF. The CDR3, as DNA: TGCGCCAGCAGCCAAAACTCGGGGGGGCCGGACACCGGGGAGCTGTTTTTT.